Listed below are T cell receptor beta chains from one sample, sequenced in a study of T cells in Graves' hyperthyroidism and ophthalmopathy. TCRdb re-derived calls from the multiplex PCR reads in MiXCR, one entry per CDR3 protein. The data contain more than 500,000 distinct CDR3 sequences, more than 15% of them singletons. The sample was blood. The receptors stem from a woman in her 30s with Graves' ophthalmopathy. CDR3s include the opening cysteine and the closing phenylalanine or tryptophan. D genes are given only for firm matches. The size of a clone is reported for some rows only, either as once, few or many, or as a class for expanded clones.

>20|TRBD1|many|TRBJ1-1|TRBV6-2/TRBV6-3
CASSYSIYRGTGHGRTEAFF
TGTGCCAGCAGTTACTCGATATATCGGGGGACAGGGCATGGGAGGACTGAAGCTTTCTTT
>15|-|many|TRBJ2-6|TRBV6-2/TRBV6-3
CASSSELHGANVLTF
TGTGCCAGCAGTTCAGAGCTGCATGGGGCCAACGTCCTGACTTTC
>12|-|many|TRBJ1-2|TRBV28
CASMDSIYGYTF
TGTGCCAGCATGGACAGCATCTATGGCTACACCTTC
>15|-|-|TRBJ1-1|TRBV4-2
CASSLGAAENTEAFF
TGTGCCAGCAGCCTAGGGGCCGCAGAGAACACTGAAGCTTTCTTT
>16|-|many|TRBJ2-2|TRBV14
CASSRQATLNTGELFF
TGTGCCAGCAGCAGGCAGGCCACCTTGAACACCGGGGAGCTGTTTTTT
>13|-|many|TRBJ2-1|TRBV30
CAWSPPSVYEQFF
TGTGCCTGGAGCCCCCCGAGCGTTTATGAGCAGTTCTTC
>16|-|few|TRBJ1-3|TRBV5-1
CASSLAGTVLGNTIYF
TGCGCCAGCAGCCTTGCCGGGACGGTACTTGGAAACACCATATATTTT
>16|-|few|TRBJ2-5|TRBV28
CASGTLGSGLKETQYF
TGTGCCAGCGGCACATTAGGCAGCGGACTAAAAGAGACCCAGTACTTC
>15|TRBD2|many|TRBJ2-1|TRBV15
CATSWLAGGGDEQFF
TGTGCCACCAGCTGGCTAGCGGGAGGTGGGGATGAGCAGTTCTTC
>13|TRBD1|many|TRBJ1-5|TRBV28
CASSRTGVQPQHF
TGTGCCAGCAGTAGAACAGGGGTCCAGCCCCAGCATTTT
>19|TRBD2|few|TRBJ2-1|TRBV13
CASSSGPGWDYHKGNEQFF
TGTGCCAGCAGCTCAGGCCCGGGTTGGGACTACCACAAAGGAAATGAGCAGTTCTTC
>15|-|-|TRBJ1-2|TRBV6-1
CASSRGRGKSNGCTF
TGTGCCAGCAGCCGAGGGCGCGGGAAATCGAATGGCTGCACCTTC
>13|-|many|TRBJ2-7|TRBV5-1
CASSLVEAGEQYF
TGCGCCAGCAGCTTGGTCGAGGCGGGCGAGCAGTACTTC
>15|TRBD1|many|TRBJ1-2|TRBV11-2
CASNRAGQGHYGYTF
TGTGCCAGCAACCGGGCGGGACAGGGACACTATGGCTACACCTTC
>14|TRBD1|-|TRBJ2-2|TRBV27
CASSRDRGAGELFF
TGTGCCAGCAGCCGGGACAGGGGAGCCGGGGAGCTGTTTTTT
>13|-|many|TRBJ2-3|TRBV3-1
CASSQETPDTQYF
TGTGCCAGCAGCCAAGAGACACCAGATACGCAGTATTTT
>15|TRBD2|many|TRBJ2-1|TRBV3-1
CASSQASGSPNEQFF
TGTGCCAGCAGCCAGGCTAGCGGGAGTCCCAATGAGCAGTTCTTC
>12|-|many|TRBJ1-1|TRBV20-1
CSAGVDSTEAFF
TGCAGTGCTGGAGTGGATAGCACTGAAGCTTTCTTT
>17|-|many|TRBJ2-7|TRBV4-2
CASSQDLLSGFTYEQYF
TGTGCCAGCAGCCAAGATCTTCTCTCGGGTTTCACCTACGAGCAGTACTTC
>14|TRBD2|many|TRBJ2-7|TRBV18
CASWEGSGVYEQYF
TGTGCCAGCTGGGAGGGAAGTGGTGTCTACGAGCAGTACTTC
>16|TRBD2|many|TRBJ2-7|TRBV13
CASSLAGGLASYEQYF
TGTGCCAGCAGCTTAGCTGGCGGACTAGCGTCCTACGAGCAGTACTTC
>17|TRBD2|many|TRBJ2-3|TRBV2
CASSEAALAGDVDTQYF
TGTGCCAGCAGTGAAGCGGCCCTAGCGGGAGACGTAGATACGCAGTATTTT
>13|-|-|TRBJ1-2|TRBV20-1
CSARQGFNYGYTF
TGCAGTGCTAGACAGGGATTTAACTATGGCTACACCTTC
>11|-|-|TRBJ2-7|TRBV6-1
CASHGAREQYF
TGTGCCAGCCACGGGGCTAGGGAGCAGTACTTC
>16|TRBD2|few|TRBJ2-3|TRBV7-8
CASSFPAGGGTDTQYF
TGTGCCAGCAGCTTCCCAGCGGGAGGGGGCACAGATACGCAGTATTTT
>15|-|many|TRBJ2-3|TRBV18
CASSPPGRTSNTQYF
TGTGCCAGCTCACCACCGGGACGGACCTCAAATACGCAGTATTTT
>13|-|few|TRBJ2-7|TRBV9
CASSVETVYEQYF
TGTGCCAGCAGCGTAGAGACAGTCTACGAGCAGTACTTC
>14|TRBD2|-|TRBJ2-1|TRBV28
CASNSGRVKREQFF
TGTGCCAGTAATTCCGGGAGGGTTAAAAGGGAGCAGTTCTTC
>14|-|once|TRBJ2-7|TRBV7-9
CASRDNRGGHEQYF
TGTGCCAGCAGAGATAACAGGGGAGGGCACGAGCAGTACTTC
>13|-|-|TRBJ1-2|TRBV27
CASSFSGADGYTF
TGTGCCAGCAGTTTCTCAGGGGCGGACGGCTACACCTTC
>13|-|-|TRBJ1-4|TRBV20-1
CSVRRPGREKLFF
TGCAGTGTTAGACGGCCGGGGCGCGAAAAACTGTTTTTT
>14|-|few|TRBJ2-2|TRBV27
CASSLKTVGGELFF
TGTGCCAGCAGTTTAAAGACAGTGGGCGGGGAGCTGTTTTTT
>16|-|few|TRBJ2-2|TRBV4-3
CASSQDSGGPPGELFF
TGCGCCAGCAGCCAAGATTCTGGGGGCCCTCCCGGGGAGCTGTTTTTT
>16|-|few|TRBJ2-7|TRBV4-1
CASSQTTSRNSYEQYF
TGCGCCAGCAGCCAAACTACTAGCCGAAACTCCTACGAGCAGTACTTC
>12|-|few|TRBJ2-7|TRBV7-9
CASGDSSDEQYF
TGTGCCAGCGGGGACTCCTCGGACGAGCAGTACTTC
>13|-|many|TRBJ2-1|TRBV20-1
CSAPRDWNNEQFF
TGCAGTGCTCCTAGAGACTGGAACAATGAGCAGTTCTTC
>14|-|once|TRBJ1-6|TRBV30
CAWSGTGASSPLHF
TGTGCCTGGAGTGGAACCGGGGCCAGTTCACCCCTCCACTTT
>15|-|-|TRBJ1-2|TRBV4-3
CASSQDGSWGYGYTF
TGCGCCAGCAGCCAAGATGGGAGTTGGGGCTATGGCTACACCTTC
>16|-|many|TRBJ2-2|TRBV18
CASSPNGPPNTGELFF
TGTGCCAGCTCACCCAACGGGCCCCCGAACACCGGGGAGCTGTTTTTT
>14|-|many|TRBJ2-2|TRBV20-1
CSARQAVNTGELFF
TGCAGTGCTCGACAGGCAGTAAACACCGGGGAGCTGTTTTTT
>14|-|-|TRBJ1-5|TRBV19
CASSIAQGLQPQHF
TGTGCCAGTAGTATAGCCCAGGGACTTCAGCCCCAGCATTTT
>17|TRBD2|few|TRBJ2-3|TRBV10-3
CAISGRVAGGPGDTQYF
TGTGCCATCAGTGGAAGGGTAGCGGGAGGGCCAGGAGATACGCAGTATTTT
>13|-|many|TRBJ2-3|TRBV29-1
CSVDGREPDTQYF
TGCAGCGTTGACGGGCGGGAACCAGATACGCAGTATTTT
>17|TRBD1|few|TRBJ1-5|TRBV28
CASSASGTGGSNQPQHF
TGTGCCAGCAGTGCCTCCGGGACAGGTGGAAGCAATCAGCCCCAGCATTTT
>12|-|-|TRBJ1-1|TRBV25-1
CASRAQNTEAFF
TGTGCCAGCAGGGCACAGAACACTGAAGCTTTCTTT
>13|TRBD1|-|TRBJ1-4|TRBV20-1
CSGWDRGHEKLFF
TGCAGTGGATGGGACAGGGGGCATGAAAAACTGTTTTTT
>17|TRBD2|-|TRBJ2-5|TRBV20-1
CSAPRKPGLAGEQTQYF
TGCAGTGCTCCCAGGAAACCGGGACTAGCGGGAGAACAGACCCAGTACTTC
>12|TRBD2|-|TRBJ2-3|TRBV10-3
CAASGSTDTQYF
TGTGCCGCTAGCGGGAGCACAGATACGCAGTATTTT
>16|-|many|TRBJ2-1|TRBV4-2
CASSRRGGLAYDEQFF
TGTGCCAGCAGCCGGAGAGGTGGCCTAGCTTACGATGAGCAGTTCTTC
>17|-|many|TRBJ1-1|TRBV7-9
CASSSRPSREWNTEAFF
TGTGCCAGCAGCTCCAGACCGAGTAGAGAATGGAACACTGAAGCTTTCTTT